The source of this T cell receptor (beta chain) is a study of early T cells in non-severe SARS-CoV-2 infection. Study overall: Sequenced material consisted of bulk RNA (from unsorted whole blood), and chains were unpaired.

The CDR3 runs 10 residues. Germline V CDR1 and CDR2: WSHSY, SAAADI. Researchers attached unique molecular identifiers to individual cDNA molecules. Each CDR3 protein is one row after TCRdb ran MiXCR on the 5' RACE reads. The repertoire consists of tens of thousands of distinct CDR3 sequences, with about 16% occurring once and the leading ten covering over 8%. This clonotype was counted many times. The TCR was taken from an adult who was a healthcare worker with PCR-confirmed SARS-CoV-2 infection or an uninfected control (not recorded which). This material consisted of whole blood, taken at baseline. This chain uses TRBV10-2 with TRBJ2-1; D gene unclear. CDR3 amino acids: CPSGDNEQFF. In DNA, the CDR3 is TGCCCCTCGGGTGATAATGAGCAGTTCTTC.